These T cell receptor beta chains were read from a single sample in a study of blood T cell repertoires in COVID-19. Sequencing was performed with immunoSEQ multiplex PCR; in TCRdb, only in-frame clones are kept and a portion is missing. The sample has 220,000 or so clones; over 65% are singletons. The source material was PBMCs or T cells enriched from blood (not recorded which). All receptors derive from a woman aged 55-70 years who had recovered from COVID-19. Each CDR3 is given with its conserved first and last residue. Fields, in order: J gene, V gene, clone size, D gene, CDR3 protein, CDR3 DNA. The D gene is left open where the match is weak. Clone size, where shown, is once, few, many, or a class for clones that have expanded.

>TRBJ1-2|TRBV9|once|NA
CASSPARGGYTF
TGTGCCAGCAGTCCTGCACGGGGTGGCTACACCTTC
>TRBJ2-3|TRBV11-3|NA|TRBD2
CASSSKREGLTDTQYF
TGTGCCAGCAGCTCAAAGCGGGAGGGCCTAACAGATACGCAGTATTTT
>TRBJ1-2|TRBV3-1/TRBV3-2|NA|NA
CASSQERVRYTF
TGTGCCAGCAGCCAAGAACGAGTCCGCTACACCTTC
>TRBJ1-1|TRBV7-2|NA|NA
CASSTNPQGGAFF
TGTGCCAGCAGCACAAACCCACAGGGCGGAGCTTTCTTT
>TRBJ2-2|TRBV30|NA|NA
CAWSNQGPTGELFF
TGTGCCTGGAGTAACCAGGGTCCCACCGGGGAGCTGTTTTTT
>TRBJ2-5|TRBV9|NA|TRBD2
CASSVLRSGGPETQYF
TGTGCCAGCAGCGTCCTCCGTTCGGGAGGTCCAGAGACCCAGTACTTC
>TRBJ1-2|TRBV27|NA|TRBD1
CASSSNRGGYTF
TGTGCCAGCAGTTCCAACAGGGGCGGCTACACCTTC
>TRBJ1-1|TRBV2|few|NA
CASSEEGGTEAFF
TGTGCCAGCAGTGAAGAGGGAGGGACTGAAGCTTTCTTT
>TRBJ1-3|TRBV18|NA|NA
CASSLTPGNRVGNTIYF
TGTGCCAGCTCACTAACCCCGGGGAACAGGGTCGGAAACACCATATATTTT
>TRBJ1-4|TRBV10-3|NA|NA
CAISRQNEKLFF
TGTGCCATCAGTCGACAGAATGAAAAACTGTTTTTT
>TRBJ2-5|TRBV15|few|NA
CATSRGGPGETQYF
TGTGCCACCAGCAGGGGGGGGCCGGGGGAGACCCAGTACTTC
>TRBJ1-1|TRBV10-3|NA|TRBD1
CAIGGGRGRTEAFF
TGTGCCATCGGGGGGGGCAGGGGGCGGACTGAAGCTTTCTTT
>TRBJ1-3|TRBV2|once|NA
CASSEGPVTGNTIYF
TGTGCCAGCAGTGAGGGCCCGGTAACTGGAAACACCATATATTTT
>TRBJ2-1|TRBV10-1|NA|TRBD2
CASSESRSTSGNEQFF
TGCGCCAGCAGTGAGTCTCGAAGTACTAGCGGGAATGAGCAGTTCTTC
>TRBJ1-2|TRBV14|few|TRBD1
CASSATGYGYTF
TGTGCCAGCAGCGCGACAGGGTATGGCTACACCTTC
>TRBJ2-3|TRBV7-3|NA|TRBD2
CASSPGLVRADTQYF
TGTGCCAGCAGCCCTGGACTAGTACGCGCAGATACGCAGTATTTT
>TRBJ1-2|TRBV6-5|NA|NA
CASGALTANYGYTF
TGTGCCAGCGGGGCATTGACAGCAAACTATGGCTACACCTTC
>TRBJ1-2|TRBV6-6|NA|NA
CASSRGHLNYGYTF
TGTGCCAGCAGCCGGGGACATCTTAACTATGGCTACACCTTC
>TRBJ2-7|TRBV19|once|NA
CASSFSGSSYEQYF
TGTGCCAGTAGTTTCTCAGGAAGCTCCTACGAGCAGTACTTC
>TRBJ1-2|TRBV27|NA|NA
CASSPRGGAGYGYTF
TGTGCCAGCAGTCCGAGGGGAGGGGCGGGCTATGGCTACACCTTC
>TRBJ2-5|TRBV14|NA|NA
CASSRTGQETQYF
TGTGCCAGCAGCCGGACTGGACAAGAGACCCAGTACTTC
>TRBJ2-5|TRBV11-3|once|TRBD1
CASSLDGDREETQYF
TGTGCCAGCAGCTTAGATGGGGACAGAGAAGAGACCCAGTACTTC
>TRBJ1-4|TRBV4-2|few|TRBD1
CASSQDKDRWGGKLFF
TGTGCCAGCAGCCAAGATAAGGACAGGTGGGGCGGAAAACTGTTTTTT
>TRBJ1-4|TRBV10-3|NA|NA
CAISGVNRAEKLFF
TGTGCCATCAGTGGGGTGAACAGGGCTGAAAAACTGTTTTTT
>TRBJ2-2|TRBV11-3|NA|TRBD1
CASSLEGRSRDSNTGELFF
TGTGCCAGCAGCTTAGAGGGTCGGAGTCGGGACAGCAACACCGGGGAGCTGTTTTTT
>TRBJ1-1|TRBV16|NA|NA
CASSQSSGNTEAFF
TGTGCCAGCAGCCAATCGTCAGGGAACACTGAAGCTTTCTTT
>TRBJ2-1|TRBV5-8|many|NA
CASSLWAGYNEQFF
TGTGCCAGCAGCTTATGGGCAGGCTACAATGAGCAGTTCTTC
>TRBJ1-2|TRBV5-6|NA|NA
CASSSSGQPPSYGYTF
TGTGCCAGCAGCTCGTCCGGACAGCCTCCCTCCTATGGCTACACCTTC
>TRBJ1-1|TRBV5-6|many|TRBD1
CASSKGQRETEAFF
TGTGCCAGCAGCAAGGGACAGCGAGAGACTGAAGCTTTCTTT
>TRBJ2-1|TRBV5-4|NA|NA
CASSSGSGGAYNEQFF
TGTGCCAGCAGCTCGGGGTCCGGGGGAGCCTACAATGAGCAGTTCTTC
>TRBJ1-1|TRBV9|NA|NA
CASSLTDSSGAFF
TGTGCCAGCAGCCTCACGGACAGTTCAGGGGCTTTCTTT
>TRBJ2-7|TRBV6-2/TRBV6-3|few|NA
CASSLLVTYEQYF
TGTGCCAGCAGTTTACTAGTAACCTACGAGCAGTACTTC